This T cell receptor (beta chain) was profiled in a study of T cell clones after liver transplantation. Study details: TCRbeta sequencing after a pre-transplant mixed lymphocyte reaction identified graft-donor-reactive clones, later tracked in post-transplant blood.

Libraries were prepared by immunoSEQ multiplex PCR; TCRdb keeps only in-frame clonotypes and omits some of them. The sample gives about 80,000 clones, about 82% of which show up once; around 0.45% is in the top ten. The TCR sequence derives from a human patient who received a liver transplant. Some T cells may be the graft donor's. Material: CD4+ T cells from blood, obtained just over 45 months after liver transplant.

The CDR3 spells CASSHTSGRAGTDTQYF. Here the CDR3 DNA reads TGTGCCAGCTCACATACGAGCGGGAGGGCCGGCACAGATACGCAGTATTTT. The chain has TRBV18 and TRBJ2-3; 10 bases map to TRBD2. Germline CDR1 reads KGHSH; CDR2 reads LQKENI. V shed 4 bases and J 1 base; nucleotides not matched to a gene: 8. This CDR3 is built from 17 residues. Full variable domain (outside the CDR3, taken from reference TRBV18 and TRBJ2-3): NAGVMQNPRHLVRRRGQEARLRCSPMKGHSHVYWYRQLPEEGLKFMVYLQKENIIDESGMPKERFSAEFPKEGPSILRIQQVVRGDSAAYFCASSHTSGRAGTDTQYFGPGTRLTVL.